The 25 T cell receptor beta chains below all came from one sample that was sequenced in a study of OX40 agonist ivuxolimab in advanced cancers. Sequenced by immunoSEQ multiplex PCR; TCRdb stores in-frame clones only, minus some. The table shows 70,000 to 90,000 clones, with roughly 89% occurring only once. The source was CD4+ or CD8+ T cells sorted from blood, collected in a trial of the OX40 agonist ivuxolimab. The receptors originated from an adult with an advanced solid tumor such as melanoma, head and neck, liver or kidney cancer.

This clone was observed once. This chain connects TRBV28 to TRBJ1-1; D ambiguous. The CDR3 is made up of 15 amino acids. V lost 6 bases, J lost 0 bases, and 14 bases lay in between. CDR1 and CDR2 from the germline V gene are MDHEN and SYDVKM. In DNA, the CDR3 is TGTGCCAGCAGCGCCGCAGTAAGTCTGAACACTGAAGCTTTCTTT. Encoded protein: CASSAAVSLNTEAFF.

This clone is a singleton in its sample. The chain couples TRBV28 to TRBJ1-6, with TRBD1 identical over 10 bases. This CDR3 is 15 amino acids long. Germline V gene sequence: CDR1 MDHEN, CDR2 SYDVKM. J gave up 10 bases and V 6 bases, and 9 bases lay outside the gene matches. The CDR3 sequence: CASSLGTGVYSPLHF. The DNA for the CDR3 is TGTGCCAGCAGCCTGGGGACAGGGGTGTACTCACCCCTCCACTTT.

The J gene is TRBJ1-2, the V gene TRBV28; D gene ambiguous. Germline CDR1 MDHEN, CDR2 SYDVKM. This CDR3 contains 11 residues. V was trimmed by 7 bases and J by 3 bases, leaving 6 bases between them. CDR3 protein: CASKRDYGYTF. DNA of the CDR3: TGTGCCAGCAAGAGAGACTATGGCTACACCTTC.

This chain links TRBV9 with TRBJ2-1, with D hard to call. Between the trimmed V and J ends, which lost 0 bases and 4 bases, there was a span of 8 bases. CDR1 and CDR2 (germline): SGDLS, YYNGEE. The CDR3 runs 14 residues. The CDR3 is CASSVEGKYNEQFF. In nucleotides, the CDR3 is TGTGCCAGCAGCGTAGAGGGCAAATACAATGAGCAGTTCTTC.

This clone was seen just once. This chain's CDR3 is CASSLGDSYNEQFF. CDR3 nucleotides: TGCGCCAGCAGCTTGGGGGACAGCTACAATGAGCAGTTCTTC. V and J are TRBV5-1 and TRBJ2-1; TRBD1 matches 7 bases. Trimming removed 0 bases from V and 3 bases from J; junction bases left unmatched: 0. CDR3 length equals 14 residues. Germline V lookup: CDR1 SGHRS, CDR2 YFSETQ.

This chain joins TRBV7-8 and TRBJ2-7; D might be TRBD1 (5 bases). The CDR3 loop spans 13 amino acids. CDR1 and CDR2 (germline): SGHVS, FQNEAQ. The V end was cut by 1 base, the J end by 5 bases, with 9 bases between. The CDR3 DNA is TGTGCCAGCAGCTTAGGCAGGGCCAACGAGCAGTACTTC. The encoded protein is CASSLGRANEQYF.

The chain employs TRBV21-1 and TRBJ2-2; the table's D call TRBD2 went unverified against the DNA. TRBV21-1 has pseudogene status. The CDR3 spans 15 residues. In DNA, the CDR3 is TGTGCCAGCAAGGCCGGGACTAGGGGGACCGGGGAGCTGTTTTTT. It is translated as CASKAGTRGTGELFF.

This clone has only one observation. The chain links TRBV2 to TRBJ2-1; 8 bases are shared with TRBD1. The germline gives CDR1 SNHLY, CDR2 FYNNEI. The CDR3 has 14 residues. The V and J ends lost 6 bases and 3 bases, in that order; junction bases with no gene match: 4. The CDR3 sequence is CASRDRVDYNEQFF. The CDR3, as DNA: TGTGCCAGCAGGGACAGGGTAGACTACAATGAGCAGTTCTTC.

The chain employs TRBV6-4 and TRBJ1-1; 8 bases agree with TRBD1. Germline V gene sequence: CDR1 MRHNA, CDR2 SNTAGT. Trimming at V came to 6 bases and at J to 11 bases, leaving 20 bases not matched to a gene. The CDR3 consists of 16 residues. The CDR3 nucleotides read TGTGCCAGCAGCTCCCGACAGGGGTTAAGGGACTGGTGGGCTTTCTTT. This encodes CASSSRQGLRDWWAFF.

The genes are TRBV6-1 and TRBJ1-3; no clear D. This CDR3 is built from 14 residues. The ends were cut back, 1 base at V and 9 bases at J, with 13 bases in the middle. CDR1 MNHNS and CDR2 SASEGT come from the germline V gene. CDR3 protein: CASSEGLIQGTIYF. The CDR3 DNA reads TGTGCCAGCAGTGAAGGCCTGATTCAAGGCACCATATATTTT.

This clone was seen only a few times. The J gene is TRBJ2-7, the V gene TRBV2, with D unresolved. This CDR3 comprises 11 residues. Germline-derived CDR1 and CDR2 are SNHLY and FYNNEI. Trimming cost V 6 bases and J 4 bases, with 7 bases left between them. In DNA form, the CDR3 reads TGTGCCAGCAGGGGGTTATACGAGCAGTACTTC. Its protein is CASRGLYEQYF.

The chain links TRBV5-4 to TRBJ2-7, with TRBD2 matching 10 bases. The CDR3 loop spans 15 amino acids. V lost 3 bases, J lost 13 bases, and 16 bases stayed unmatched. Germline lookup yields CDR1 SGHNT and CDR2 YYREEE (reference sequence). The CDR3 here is CASSSGGSSGSFRYF. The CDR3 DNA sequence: TGTGCCAGCAGCTCTGGAGGTTCTAGCGGGAGTTTCCGCTACTTC.

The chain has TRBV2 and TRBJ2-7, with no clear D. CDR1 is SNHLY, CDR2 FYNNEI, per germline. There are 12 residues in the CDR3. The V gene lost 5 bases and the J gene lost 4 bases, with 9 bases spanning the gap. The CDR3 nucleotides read TGTGCCAGCAGTAACCTCTTTTACGAGCAGTACTTC. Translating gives CASSNLFYEQYF.

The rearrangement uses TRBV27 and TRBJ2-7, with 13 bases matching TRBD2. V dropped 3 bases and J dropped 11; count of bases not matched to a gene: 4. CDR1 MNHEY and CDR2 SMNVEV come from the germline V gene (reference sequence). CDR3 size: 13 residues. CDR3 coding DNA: TGTGCCAGCAGTTTTGGGACTAGCGGGACGGAGTACTTC. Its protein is CASSFGTSGTEYF.

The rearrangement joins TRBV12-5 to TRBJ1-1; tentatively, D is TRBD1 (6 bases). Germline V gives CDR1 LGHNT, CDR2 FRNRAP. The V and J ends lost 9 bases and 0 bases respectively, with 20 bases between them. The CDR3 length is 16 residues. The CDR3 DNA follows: TGTGCTAGGGTCTACGTGGGACAATCGATGAACACTGAAGCTTTCTTT. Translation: CARVYVGQSMNTEAFF. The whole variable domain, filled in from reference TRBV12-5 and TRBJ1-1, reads DARVTQTPRHKVTEMGQEVTMRCQPILGHNTVFWYRQTMMQGLELLAYFRNRAPLDDSGMPKDRFSAEMPDATLATLKIQPSEPRDSAVYFCARVYVGQSMNTEAFFGQGTRLTVV.

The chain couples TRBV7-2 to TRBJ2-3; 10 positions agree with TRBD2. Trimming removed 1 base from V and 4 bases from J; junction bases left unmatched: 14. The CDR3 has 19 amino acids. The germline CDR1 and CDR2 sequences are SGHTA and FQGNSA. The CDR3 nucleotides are TGTGCCAGCAGCTTAGGAATTGGGGCTAGCGGGAGTGTCGCAGATACGCAGTATTTT. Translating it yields CASSLGIGASGSVADTQYF.

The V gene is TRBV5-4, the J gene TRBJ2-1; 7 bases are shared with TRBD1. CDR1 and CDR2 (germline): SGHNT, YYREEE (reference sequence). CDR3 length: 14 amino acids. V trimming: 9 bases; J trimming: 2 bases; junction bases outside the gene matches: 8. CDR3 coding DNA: TGTGCCACCGCGTGGGACAGCACCTACAATGAGCAGTTCTTC. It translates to CATAWDSTYNEQFF.

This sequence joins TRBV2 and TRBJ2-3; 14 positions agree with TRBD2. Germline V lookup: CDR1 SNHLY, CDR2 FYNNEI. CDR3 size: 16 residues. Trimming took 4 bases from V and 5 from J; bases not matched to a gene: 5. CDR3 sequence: CASSVGLAGGGDTQYF. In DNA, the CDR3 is TGTGCCAGCAGTGTAGGACTAGCGGGAGGCGGAGATACGCAGTATTTT.

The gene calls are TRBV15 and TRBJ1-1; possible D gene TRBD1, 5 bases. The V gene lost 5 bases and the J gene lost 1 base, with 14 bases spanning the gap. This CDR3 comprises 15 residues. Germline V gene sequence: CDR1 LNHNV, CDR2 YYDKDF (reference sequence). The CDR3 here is CATSPPAGRNTEAFF. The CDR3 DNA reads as TGTGCCACCAGCCCCCCAGCAGGGCGGAACACTGAAGCTTTCTTT. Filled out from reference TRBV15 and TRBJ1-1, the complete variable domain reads DAMVIQNPRYQVTQFGKPVTLSCSQTLNHNVMYWYQQKSSQAPKLLFHYYDKDFNNEADTPDNFQSRRPNTSFCFLDIRSPGLGDTAMYLCATSPPAGRNTEAFFGQGTRLTVV.

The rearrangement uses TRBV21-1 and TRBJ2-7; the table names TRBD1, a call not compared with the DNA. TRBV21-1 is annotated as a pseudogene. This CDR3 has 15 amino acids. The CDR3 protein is CASSIRDRGTYEQYF. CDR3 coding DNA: TGTGCCAGCAGCATCCGGGACAGGGGAACCTACGAGCAGTACTTC.

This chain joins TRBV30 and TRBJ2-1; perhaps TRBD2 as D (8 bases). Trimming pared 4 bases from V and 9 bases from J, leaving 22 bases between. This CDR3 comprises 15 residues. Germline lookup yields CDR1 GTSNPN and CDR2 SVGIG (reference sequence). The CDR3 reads CAWTLSGRGGGEQFF. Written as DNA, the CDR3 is TGTGCCTGGACCCTAAGCGGGAGAGGGGGCGGTGAGCAGTTCTTC.

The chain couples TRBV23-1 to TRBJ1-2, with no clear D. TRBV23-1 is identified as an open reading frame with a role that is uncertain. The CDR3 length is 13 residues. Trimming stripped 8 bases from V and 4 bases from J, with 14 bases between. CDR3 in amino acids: CASDRRRSYGYTF. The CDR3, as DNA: TGCGCCAGCGATCGACGGAGGAGCTATGGCTACACCTTC.

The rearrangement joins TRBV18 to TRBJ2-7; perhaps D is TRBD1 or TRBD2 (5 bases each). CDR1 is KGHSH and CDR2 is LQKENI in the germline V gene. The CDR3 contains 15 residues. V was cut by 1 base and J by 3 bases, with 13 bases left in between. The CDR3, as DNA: TGTGCCAGCTCACCACTCTCCGGGGACGACTACGAGCAGTACTTC. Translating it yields CASSPLSGDDYEQYF.

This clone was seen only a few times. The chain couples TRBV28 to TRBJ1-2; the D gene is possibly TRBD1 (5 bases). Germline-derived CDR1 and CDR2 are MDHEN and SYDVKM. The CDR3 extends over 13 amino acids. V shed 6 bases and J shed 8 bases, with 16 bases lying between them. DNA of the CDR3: TGTGCCAGCAGGCCCGGGGGGTTCGGCGGCTACACCTTC. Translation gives CASRPGGFGGYTF.

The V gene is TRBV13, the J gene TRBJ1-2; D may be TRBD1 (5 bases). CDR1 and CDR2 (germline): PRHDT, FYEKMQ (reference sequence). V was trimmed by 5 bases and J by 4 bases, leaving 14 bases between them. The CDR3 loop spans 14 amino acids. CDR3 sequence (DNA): TGTGCCAGCAGCGAAGGAGAGGGGATCTATGGCTACACCTTC. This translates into CASSEGEGIYGYTF.